These 25 T cell receptor beta chains share one sample of origin, sequenced in a study of human T cells and chemical hapten exposure. Specified time point: patch test 3, about 24 weeks after DPC sensitization. Treatment defined: therapeutic diphenylcyclopropenone sensitization with weekly scalp DPC. Each CDR3 protein is one row after TCRdb ran MiXCR on the RACE reads. The sample yields about 160,000 distinct CDR3 sequences, about a quarter seen once. This sample comprised whole blood, obtained in connection with sensitization to the hapten diphenylcyclopropenone (DPC). The receptor set was obtained from a woman aged 18 to 35 with alopecia areata. Some clones in this sample may be carry-over from other donors' samples.

This clonotype appeared a few times. The chain has TRBV20-1 and TRBJ2-7; D ambiguous. V lost 1 base and J lost 0, with 7 bases in between. Germline CDR1 is DFQATT and CDR2 is SNEGSKA (reference sequence). The CDR3 is 13 amino acids. The CDR3 loop is CSARAGNSYEQYF. The CDR3 bases are TGCAGTGCTAGAGCGGGCAACTCCTACGAGCAGTACTTC.

This clonotype was found a few times. This chain uses TRBV9 with TRBJ1-5; possibly TRBD1 for D (5 bases). V was shortened by 1 base and J by 8 bases, with 13 bases between the two germline ends. The CDR3 has 14 residues. The germline V gene encodes CDR1 SGDLS and CDR2 YYNGEE. The CDR3 DNA reads as TGTGCCAGCAGCGTACGGGGGGGAGTGGAGCCCCAGCATTTT. Translated: CASSVRGGVEPQHF.

This rearrangement joins TRBV4-3 to TRBJ2-7; TRBD1 or TRBD2 may be the D gene (5 bases each). Trimming removed 4 bases at V and 0 bases at J, with 16 bases between. The CDR3 consists of 16 residues. CDR1 and CDR2 from the germline V gene are LGHNA and YSLEER. Written as DNA, the CDR3 is TGCGCCAGCAGCCCTGAAGGGGACCGGCCCTCCTACGAGCAGTACTTC. Its protein is CASSPEGDRPSYEQYF.

The V and J genes are TRBV27 and TRBJ2-1; 12 bases line up with TRBD2. The CDR3 sequence is 17 residues long. Losses at the gene ends were 5 bases for V and 7 bases for J; bases not matched to a gene: 12. CDR1 is MNHEY and CDR2 is SMNVEV in the germline V gene (reference sequence). The CDR3 DNA reads as TGTGCCAGCAGTCTTTATCTAGCGGGAGGGCCCGGGAATGAGCAGTTCTTC. As protein: CASSLYLAGGPGNEQFF.

This clonotype was counted between two and nine times. The CDR3 nucleotides read TGCGCCAGCAGCCAAGCCACGGGAACCCGGGAGGCTTTCTTT. Translation gives CASSQATGTREAFF. This chain links TRBV4-1 with TRBJ1-1; D not resolved. The germline gives CDR1 MGHRA, CDR2 YSYEKL. V was cut by 1 base and J by 11 bases, with 17 bases left in between. This CDR3 is built from 14 residues.

V usage is TRBV2 and J usage is TRBJ2-2, with 8 bases lining up with TRBD2. Losses at the gene ends were 1 base for V and 6 bases for J; bases not matched to a gene: 7. The germline V gene has CDR1 SNHLY and CDR2 FYNNEI. The CDR3 spans 16 residues. The DNA for the CDR3 is TGTGCCAGCAGTGAAGGGACTAGCCTCTTCGCCGGGGAGCTGTTTTTT. Its protein product is CASSEGTSLFAGELFF.

This clonotype has only a few counts. The chain couples TRBV15 to TRBJ2-7; D remains unclear. CDR1 is LNHNV and CDR2 is YYDKDF in the germline V gene (reference sequence). The ends were cut back, 3 bases at V and 1 base at J, with 16 bases in the middle. The CDR3 covers 16 residues. The CDR3 protein is CATSRLPAARSYEQYF. DNA of the CDR3: TGTGCCACCAGCAGGCTCCCAGCAGCCAGGTCCTACGAGCAGTACTTC.

At least ten counts were recorded for this clonotype. The chain has TRBV7-6 and TRBJ1-2; D is unclear. The V gene's germline CDR1 is SGHVS and CDR2 FNYEAQ. The CDR3 covers 14 residues. V lost 5 bases and J lost 0, with 10 bases in between. Here the CDR3 DNA reads TGTGCCAGCAGCCCCGAAAGGACTAACTATGGCTACACCTTC. It yields the protein CASSPERTNYGYTF.

The CDR3 loop reads CASRNRNEAFF. CDR3 nucleotides: TGTGCCAGCAGAAACAGGAATGAAGCTTTCTTT. The V and J genes are TRBV12-3 or TRBV12-4 and TRBJ1-1; a weak D match, TRBD1 (5 bases). The CDR3 length is 11 residues. The V end lost 6 bases, the J end lost 7 bases, and 9 bases lay between the germline ends.

This clonotype was counted between two and nine times. The chain recombines TRBV4-1 with TRBJ1-4; TRBD1 might be the D (5 bases). The CDR3 loop spans 18 amino acids. V lost 1 base, J lost 0 bases, and 15 bases lay in between. The germline V gene encodes CDR1 MGHRA and CDR2 YSYEKL. This chain's CDR3 is CASSQVDSSWATNEKLFF. CDR3 DNA sequence: TGCGCCAGCAGCCAAGTTGACAGCTCATGGGCAACTAATGAAAAACTGTTTTTT.

The chain joins TRBV6-5 to TRBJ2-1, with 7 positions matching TRBD1. The germline V gene has CDR1 MNHEY and CDR2 SVGAGI. The CDR3 sequence is 12 residues long. V shed 4 bases, J shed 14 bases, and the junction held 8 bases outside the gene matches. CDR3: CASSSGQPYEFF. CDR3 in DNA: TGTGCCAGCAGTTCGGGACAGCCCTACGAGTTCTTC.

The chain has TRBV4-1 and TRBJ2-4; the D gene is possibly TRBD1 (6 bases). The V and J ends lost 3 bases and 1 base respectively, with 13 bases between them. The CDR3 consists of 16 residues. Germline CDR1 and CDR2: MGHRA and YSYEKL. The CDR3: CASSQGAGMAKNIQYF. In DNA form, the CDR3 reads TGCGCCAGCAGCCAGGGGGCAGGGATGGCCAAAAACATTCAGTACTTC.

This sequence joins TRBV9 and TRBJ1-6, with no clear D. V lost 4 bases to trimming and J lost 0 bases, with 8 bases between them. Germline V gene data show CDR1 as SGDLS and CDR2 as YYNGEE. The CDR3 loop spans 15 amino acids. The CDR3 region has the DNA TGTGCCAGCAGCCTAACGAGCTCCTATAATTCACCCCTCCACTTT. It yields the protein CASSLTSSYNSPLHF. Full variable domain (missing parts from reference TRBV9 and TRBJ1-6): DSGVTQTPKHLITATGQRVTLRCSPRSGDLSVYWYQQSLDQGLQFLIQYYNGEERAKGNILERFSAQQFPDLHSELNLSSLELGDSALYFCASSLTSSYNSPLHFGNGTRLTVT.

This clonotype occurred once. The rearrangement links TRBV4-1 to TRBJ2-7, with D possibly TRBD2 on 6 matching bases. Trimming removed 3 bases from V and 0 bases from J, with 12 bases in between. CDR3 size: 15 residues. Germline V gives CDR1 MGHRA, CDR2 YSYEKL. The CDR3 coding sequence is TGCGCCAGCAGCCACCCTCCGGGACTCTCCTACGAGCAGTACTTC. Translation: CASSHPPGLSYEQYF.

V is TRBV11-2 and J is TRBJ2-2, with 8 bases aligning to TRBD1. V dropped 7 bases and J dropped 4; count of bases not matched to a gene: 5. This CDR3 is 14 amino acids long. Germline lookup yields CDR1 SGHAT and CDR2 FQNNGV. This CDR3 is CASIRTGITGELFF. For the CDR3, the DNA is TGTGCCAGCATACGGACAGGGATCACCGGGGAGCTGTTTTTT.

This chain uses TRBV4-3 with TRBJ2-3, with D uncertain. V was pared by 4 bases and J by 2 bases, with 16 bases between. The CDR3 extends over 16 amino acids. Germline V gene data show CDR1 as LGHNA and CDR2 as YSLEER. The DNA of the CDR3 is TGCGCCAGCAGCCCTAGGGTCAGTAAAACCACAGATACGCAGTATTTT. Amino acid sequence: CASSPRVSKTTDTQYF.

The V gene is TRBV20-1, the J gene TRBJ2-5, with 7 bases aligning to TRBD2. The length of the CDR3 is 14 residues. Looked up from germline, CDR1 is DFQATT and CDR2 is SNEGSKA (reference sequence). V was clipped by 3 bases and J by 5 bases; unmatched bases: 9. In DNA form, the CDR3 reads TGCAGTGCTAGTTCGACGGGAGGTGGCGAGACCCAGTACTTC. Translating it yields CSASSTGGGETQYF.

This clonotype came up a few times. This chain connects TRBV12-5 to TRBJ1-1; D perhaps matches TRBD1 (6 bases). CDR3 length equals 13 residues. The germline CDR1 and CDR2 sequences are LGHNT and FRNRAP. Trimming shortened V by 9 bases and J by 4 bases, and 15 bases separated the two germline ends. CDR3 amino acids: CASRGGQGTEAFF. CDR3 DNA: TGTGCTAGCCGCGGGGGACAAGGCACTGAAGCTTTCTTT.

The chain recombines TRBV14 with TRBJ2-3, with D maybe TRBD2 (7 bases). The V gene lost 4 bases and the J gene lost 6 bases, with 20 bases spanning the gap. CDR1 is SGHDN, CDR2 FVKESK, per germline. CDR3 length equals 16 residues. CDR3 protein: CASSLIGGGRVDTQYF. In nucleotides, the CDR3 is TGTGCCAGCAGCCTAATAGGCGGGGGCCGAGTGGATACGCAGTATTTT.

Turning to this clonotype: Since a much larger clone is just one base distant, this may be a read error. The CDR3 sequence is CVSKMRLAGAGANVLTF. CDR3 nucleotides: TGTGTCAGCAAGATGAGACTAGCGGGGGCTGGGGCCAACGTCCTGACTTTC. V is TRBV6-5 and J is TRBJ2-6, with 12 bases matching TRBD2. The CDR3 sequence is 17 residues long. Per germline, CDR1 MNHEY and CDR2 SVGAGI.

The chain joins TRBV6-2 or TRBV6-3 to TRBJ2-4; TRBD1 matches 8 bases. V shed 5 bases and J 0 bases; nucleotides not matched to a gene: 3. The CDR3 sequence is 15 residues long. The germline V gene encodes CDR1 MNHEY and CDR2 SVGEGT. The DNA of the CDR3 is TGTGCCAGCAGTCATGACAGGGGAGCCAAAAACATTCAGTACTTC. It translates to CASSHDRGAKNIQYF.

This clonotype was seen a few times. J is TRBJ1-6 and V is TRBV10-2, with 7 bases identical to TRBD1. The V segment lost 7 bases and the J segment 9 bases; nucleotides outside the gene matches: 9. This CDR3 contains 14 residues. Looked up from germline, CDR1 is WSHSY and CDR2 is SAAADI. CDR3 residues: CASIPVTGSSPLHF. The CDR3 DNA is TGCGCCAGCATTCCCGTGACAGGGTCTTCACCCCTCCACTTT.

In its sample, this clonotype was seen a few times. The rearrangement joins TRBV7-2 to TRBJ2-3, with D unclear. V was clipped by 5 bases and J by 1 base, with 10 bases between them. CDR1 and CDR2 (germline): SGHTA, FQGNSA. This CDR3 is 14 amino acids long. CDR3 in DNA: TGTGCCAGCAGCCTCATTGAGGGCACAGATACGCAGTATTTT. Translation: CASSLIEGTDTQYF.

The gene calls are TRBV20-1 and TRBJ2-7; the D is unclear. V was shortened by 5 bases and J by 3 bases, with 8 bases between the two germline ends. Germline V gives CDR1 DFQATT, CDR2 SNEGSKA (reference sequence). This CDR3 has 11 amino acids. This CDR3 reads CSASPVYEQYF. The DNA of the CDR3 is TGCAGTGCTTCCCCCGTCTACGAGCAGTACTTC.

V and J are TRBV20-1 and TRBJ2-1; 9 positions match TRBD2. The germline gives CDR1 DFQATT, CDR2 SNEGSKA (reference sequence). The CDR3 is 17 amino acids. After removal of 5 bases from V and 4 bases from J, the junction contained 15 bases not matched to a gene. CDR3 bases: TGCAGTGCTGACTCGCGGGGGGGTATTTCGGGATACAATGAGCAGTTCTTC. Translation gives CSADSRGGISGYNEQFF.